The clone carrying this T cell receptor (beta chain) has at least ten counts. V shed 2 bases, J shed 2 bases, and the junction held 3 bases outside the gene matches. The CDR3 extends over 16 amino acids. The source of the sample is a study of blood T cells in healthy people across ages. PCR was performed a second time for roughly 6 to 12 cycles using a sample-barcoded 5' primer and a J-beta primer mix. MiXCR, run by TCRdb on the 5' RACE reads, gives a single entry per CDR3 protein. The data hold around 1,500,000 distinct CDR3 sequences, with 28% observed a single time. The receptor was isolated from a woman aged 25 to 39 in good health. The chain combines TRBV12-3 or TRBV12-4 with TRBJ2-5; 12 nucleotides align to TRBD2. Sequenced: blood. CDR3 bases: TGTGCCAGCAGTTTAACGCTAGCGGGGGGGCAAGAGACCCAGTACTTC. Translation: CASSLTLAGGQETQYF.